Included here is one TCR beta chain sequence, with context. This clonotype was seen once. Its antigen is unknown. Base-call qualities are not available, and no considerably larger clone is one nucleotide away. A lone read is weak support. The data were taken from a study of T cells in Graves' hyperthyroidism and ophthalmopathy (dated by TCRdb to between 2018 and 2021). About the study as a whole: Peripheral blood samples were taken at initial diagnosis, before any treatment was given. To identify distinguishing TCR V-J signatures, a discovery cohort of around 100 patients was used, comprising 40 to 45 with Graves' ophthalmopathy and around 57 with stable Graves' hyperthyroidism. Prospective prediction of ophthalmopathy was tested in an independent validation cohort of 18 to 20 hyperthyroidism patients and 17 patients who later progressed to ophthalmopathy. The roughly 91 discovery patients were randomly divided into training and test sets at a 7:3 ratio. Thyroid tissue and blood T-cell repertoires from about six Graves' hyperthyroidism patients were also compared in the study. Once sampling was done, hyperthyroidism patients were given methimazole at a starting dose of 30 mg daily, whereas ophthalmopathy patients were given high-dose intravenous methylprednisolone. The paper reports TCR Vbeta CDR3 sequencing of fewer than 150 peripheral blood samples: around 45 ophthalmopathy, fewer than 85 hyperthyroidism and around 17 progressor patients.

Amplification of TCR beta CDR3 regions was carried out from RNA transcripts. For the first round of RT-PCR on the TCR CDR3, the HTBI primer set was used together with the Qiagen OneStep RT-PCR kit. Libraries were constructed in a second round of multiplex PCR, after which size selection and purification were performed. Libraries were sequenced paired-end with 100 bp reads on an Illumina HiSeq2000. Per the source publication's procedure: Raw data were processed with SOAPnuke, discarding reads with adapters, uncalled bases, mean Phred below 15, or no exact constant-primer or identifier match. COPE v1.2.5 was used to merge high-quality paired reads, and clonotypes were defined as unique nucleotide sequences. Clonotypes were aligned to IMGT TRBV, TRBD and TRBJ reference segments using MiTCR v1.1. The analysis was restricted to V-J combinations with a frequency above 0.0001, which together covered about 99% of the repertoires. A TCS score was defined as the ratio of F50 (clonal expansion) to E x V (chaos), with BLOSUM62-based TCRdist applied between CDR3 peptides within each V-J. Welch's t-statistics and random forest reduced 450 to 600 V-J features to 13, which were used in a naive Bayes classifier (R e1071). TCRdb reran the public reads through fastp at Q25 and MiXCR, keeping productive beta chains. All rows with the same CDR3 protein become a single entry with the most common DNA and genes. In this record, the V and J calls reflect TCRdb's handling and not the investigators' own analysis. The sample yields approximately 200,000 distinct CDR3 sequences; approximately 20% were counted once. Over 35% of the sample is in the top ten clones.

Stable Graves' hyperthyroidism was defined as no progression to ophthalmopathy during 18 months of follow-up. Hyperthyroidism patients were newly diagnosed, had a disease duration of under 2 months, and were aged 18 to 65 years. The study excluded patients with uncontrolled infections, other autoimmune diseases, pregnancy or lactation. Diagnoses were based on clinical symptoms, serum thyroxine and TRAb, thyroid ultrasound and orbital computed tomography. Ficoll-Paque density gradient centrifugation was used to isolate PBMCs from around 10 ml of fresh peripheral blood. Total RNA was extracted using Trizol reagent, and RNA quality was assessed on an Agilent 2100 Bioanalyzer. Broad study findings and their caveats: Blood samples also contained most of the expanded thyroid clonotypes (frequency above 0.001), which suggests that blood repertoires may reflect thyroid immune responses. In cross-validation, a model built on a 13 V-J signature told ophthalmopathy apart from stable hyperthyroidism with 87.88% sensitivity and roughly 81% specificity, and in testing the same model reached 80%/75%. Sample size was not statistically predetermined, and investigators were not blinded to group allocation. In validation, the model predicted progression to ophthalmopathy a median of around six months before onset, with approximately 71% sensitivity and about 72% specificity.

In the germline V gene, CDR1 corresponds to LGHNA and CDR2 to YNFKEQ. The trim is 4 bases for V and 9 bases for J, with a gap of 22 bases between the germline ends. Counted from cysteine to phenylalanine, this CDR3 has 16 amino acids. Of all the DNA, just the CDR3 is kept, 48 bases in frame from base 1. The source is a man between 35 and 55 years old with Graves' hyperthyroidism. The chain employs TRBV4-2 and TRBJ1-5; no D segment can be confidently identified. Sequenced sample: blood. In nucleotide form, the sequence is TGTGCCAGCAGCCGCCAAGGGAGTGATCCCGGCATGCCCCAGCATTTT. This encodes CASSRQGSDPGMPQHF.